Listed below are T cell receptor beta chains from one sample, sequenced in a study of blood T cell repertoires in COVID-19. Sequencing used immunoSEQ multiplex PCR; TCRdb keeps in-frame clones, though not all of them. The sample lists 150,000 to 200,000 clones, 82% occurring once. The specimen sequenced was PBMCs or T cells enriched from blood (not recorded which). These receptors all come from a woman aged 60-75 years with acute COVID-19. The CDR3 runs from the conserved cysteine through the conserved F or W. The D gene is left open where the match is weak. Only some rows state a clone size, as once, few, many or a class for expanded clones.

J gene,D gene,clone size,V gene,CDR3 DNA,CDR3 protein
TRBJ1-4,.,.,TRBV2,TGTGCCAGCAGTGAAAGGCAGGTTGAAAAACTGTTTTTT,CASSERQVEKLFF
TRBJ1-6,TRBD1,.,TRBV9,TGTGCCAGCAGCGCTCTCGGGACAGGCGGCTCACCCCTCCACTTT,CASSALGTGGSPLHF
TRBJ1-5,.,.,TRBV19,TGTGCCAGTAGTAGAGGTCCCCCGGCTCAGCCCCAGCATTTT,CASSRGPPAQPQHF
TRBJ2-3,TRBD1,.,TRBV7-9,TGTGCCAGCAGCTTAGGGGGGACAGTGGGACGAACAGATACGCAGTATTTT,CASSLGGTVGRTDTQYF
TRBJ2-2,TRBD2,.,TRBV27,TGTGCCAGCAGTTTCTGGGAGGGCCCGAACACCGGGGAGCTGTTTTTT,CASSFWEGPNTGELFF
TRBJ2-1,.,.,TRBV30,TGTGCCTGGGCCCGTCTAGGACTCAATGAGCAGTTCTTC,CAWARLGLNEQFF
TRBJ1-4,TRBD1,.,TRBV18,TGTGCCAGCTCACCTGGGACAGGGAATGAAAAACTGTTTTTT,CASSPGTGNEKLFF
TRBJ1-3,TRBD1,few,TRBV10-3,TGTGCCATCAGTGATCGAGTTCGGGAACAGGGGGAGTCAGAGGACACCATATATTTT,CAISDRVREQGESEDTIYF
TRBJ1-2,TRBD1,.,TRBV4-3,TGCGCCAGCAGCCAAGATAGGACAGGCCCCAGCTATGGCTACACCTTC,CASSQDRTGPSYGYTF
TRBJ2-3,.,.,TRBV15,TGTGCCACCAGCAGAGACAGGGGACCCACAGATACGCAGTATTTT,CATSRDRGPTDTQYF
TRBJ1-4,.,.,TRBV6-5,TGTGCCAGCAGGCAGAAAACTAATGAAAAACTGTTTTTT,CASRQKTNEKLFF
TRBJ1-1,TRBD1,once,TRBV7-9,TGTGCCAGCAGTCACCCGGGACAGGGGGGGGTAATGACTGAAGCTTTCTTT,CASSHPGQGGVMTEAFF
TRBJ1-5,TRBD1,.,TRBV5-3,TGTGCCAGAAGGATGCCGGGACAGGGTGGTTTCCCCCAGCATTTT,CARRMPGQGGFPQHF
TRBJ1-4,TRBD1,.,TRBV19,TGTGCCAGTAGTCCCAGGGACAGGGGAGCACTAGCTAATGAAAAACTGTTTTTT,CASSPRDRGALANEKLFF
TRBJ1-1,TRBD1,.,TRBV27,TGTGCCAGCAGGATATCAGGGGGGAGGACTGAAGCTTTCTTT,CASRISGGRTEAFF
TRBJ1-1,.,.,TRBV5-1,TGCGCCAGCAGCGACACCGGGAACGAAGCTTTCTTT,CASSDTGNEAFF
TRBJ2-7,.,.,TRBV3-1/TRBV3-2,TGTGCCAGCCCCCCCCCGGGGGACGGTTACGAGCAGTACTTC,CASPPPGDGYEQYF
TRBJ1-4,.,.,TRBV30,TGTGCCTGGAGTGTAATCGTTGCGGGCCTTAATGAAAAACTGTTTTTT,CAWSVIVAGLNEKLFF
TRBJ1-2,.,.,TRBV19,TGTGCCAGTACCACCCTCTCGGGCAGGGATAACTATGGCTACACCTTC,CASTTLSGRDNYGYTF
TRBJ2-5,TRBD2,.,TRBV14,TGTGCCAGCAGCCAAGAGTGGGTAGCGGGAGACGAGACCCAGTACTTC,CASSQEWVAGDETQYF
TRBJ2-7,TRBD2,once,TRBV27,TGTGCCAGCAGTTTCACTAGCGGCCTCCTAGGCGAGCAGTACTTC,CASSFTSGLLGEQYF
TRBJ1-1,TRBD1,.,TRBV9,TGTGCCAGCGGATCGACAGGGGGTCTGAACACTGAAGCTTTCTTT,CASGSTGGLNTEAFF
TRBJ2-2,TRBD2,.,TRBV6-5,TGTGCCAGCAGGCTACGACGGGGGGCCGGGGAGCTGTTTTTT,CASRLRRGAGELFF
TRBJ1-2,TRBD1,few,TRBV19,TGTGCCAGTAGTACCGATGGACAGGGCACGAACGGCTACACCTTC,CASSTDGQGTNGYTF
TRBJ2-3,TRBD2,.,TRBV9,TGTGCCAGCAGCGTAAAAATAAGGACTAGCGGGGGGCTCACAGATACGCAGTATTTT,CASSVKIRTSGGLTDTQYF
TRBJ2-2,.,.,TRBV7-2,TGTGCCAGCAGCCAATTGGGGCACTCCGGGGAGCTGTTTTTT,CASSQLGHSGELFF
TRBJ2-2,TRBD1,.,TRBV6-2/TRBV6-3,TGTGCCAGCAGCGACAGGGCCACCGGGGAGCTGTTTTTT,CASSDRATGELFF
TRBJ2-3,TRBD2,.,TRBV7-8,TGTGCCAGCAGCCCTGCCCGAGGACTAGCGGGGACAGATACGCAGTATTTT,CASSPARGLAGTDTQYF
TRBJ2-5,TRBD2,.,TRBV19,TGTGCCAGTAGTATGCGGACTAGATACGAGTTTAGGCCTCAAGAGACCCAGTACTTC,CASSMRTRYEFRPQETQYF
TRBJ2-1,TRBD1,once,TRBV30,TGTGCCTGGAGGACACAGGGGGCCCCTCAGTTCTTC,CAWRTQGAPQFF
TRBJ2-5,.,.,TRBV2,TGTGCCAGCACTAGGAGCTCGGAGACCCAGTACTTC,CASTRSSETQYF
TRBJ1-2,.,.,TRBV4-3,TGCGCCAGCAGCCAATATCAGGGCTCCTGGGGCTACACCTTC,CASSQYQGSWGYTF